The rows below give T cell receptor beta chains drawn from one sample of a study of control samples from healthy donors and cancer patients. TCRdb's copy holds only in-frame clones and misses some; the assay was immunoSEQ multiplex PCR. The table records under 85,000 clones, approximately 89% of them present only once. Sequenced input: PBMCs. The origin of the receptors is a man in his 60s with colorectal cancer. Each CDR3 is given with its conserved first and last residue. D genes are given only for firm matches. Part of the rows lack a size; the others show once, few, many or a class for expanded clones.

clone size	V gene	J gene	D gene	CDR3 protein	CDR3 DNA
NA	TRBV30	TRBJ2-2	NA	CAWSTTHGELFF	TGTGCCTGGAGTACTACCCACGGTGAGCTGTTTTTT
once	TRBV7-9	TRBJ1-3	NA	CASSLTGNLGTNTIYF	TGTGCCAGCAGCTTGACCGGGAACCTTGGAACAAACACCATATATTTT
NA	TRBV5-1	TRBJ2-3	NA	CASSFNGDDTQYF	TGCGCCAGCAGCTTCAATGGCGATGATACGCAGTATTTT
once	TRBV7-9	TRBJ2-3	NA	CASSLAAQPTDTQYF	TGTGCCAGCAGCTTAGCGGCCCAACCCACAGATACGCAGTATTTT
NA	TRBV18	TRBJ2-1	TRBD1	CASSPRGQGTNEQFF	TGTGCCAGCTCACCACGGGGACAGGGAACCAATGAGCAGTTCTTC
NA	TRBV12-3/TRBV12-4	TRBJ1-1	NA	CASRPRGVTEAFF	TGTGCCAGCAGGCCCCGTGGGGTAACTGAAGCTTTCTTT
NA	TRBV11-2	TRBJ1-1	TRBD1	CASSSRQGNTEAFF	TGTGCCAGCAGCTCCAGACAGGGAAACACTGAAGCTTTCTTT
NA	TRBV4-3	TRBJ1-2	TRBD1	CASSQGGRGLGYTF	TGCGCCAGCAGCCAAGGTGGCAGGGGGCTTGGCTACACCTTC
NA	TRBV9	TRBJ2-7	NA	CASSAQQDSYEQYF	TGTGCCAGCAGCGCCCAACAGGACTCCTACGAGCAGTACTTC
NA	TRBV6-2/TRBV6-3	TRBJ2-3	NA	CASSAAGTLSTDTQYF	TGTGCCAGCAGTGCCGCCGGGACACTTAGCACAGATACGCAGTATTTT
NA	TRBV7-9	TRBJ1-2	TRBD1	CASSLGTGEFGYTF	TGTGCCAGCAGCTTAGGGACAGGGGAGTTTGGCTACACCTTC
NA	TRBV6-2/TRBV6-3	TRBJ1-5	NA	CASSYGRGLQPQHF	TGTGCCAGCAGTTACGGAAGGGGGTTGCAGCCCCAGCATTTT
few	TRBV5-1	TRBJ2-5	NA	CASRPEQETQYF	TGCGCCAGCCGGCCTGAACAAGAGACCCAGTACTTC
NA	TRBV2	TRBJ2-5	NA	CASIRYLQETQYF	TGTGCCAGCATTAGGTACTTGCAAGAGACCCAGTACTTC
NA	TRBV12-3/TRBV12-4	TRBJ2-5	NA	CASSLGIRETQYF	TGTGCCAGCAGTTTGGGTATTCGAGAGACCCAGTACTTC
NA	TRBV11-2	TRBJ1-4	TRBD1	CASSRNRGPTNEKLFF	TGTGCCAGCAGTCGAAACAGGGGTCCCACTAATGAAAAACTGTTTTTT